This T cell receptor (beta chain) is drawn from a study of blood T cell repertoires in COVID-19. As for the study in general: Both acute and convalescent COVID-19 samples were obtained from the United States, Italy and Spain. PBMCs, B-cell-depleted T cells, or T cells were the source of the cDNA or gDNA that made up the material.

This study enrolled people aged 18 to 89 from around 25 US geographic areas. Germline V CDR1 and CDR2: SGHNT, YYREEE (reference sequence). The CDR3 sequence is 14 residues long. V was shortened by 1 base and J by 0 bases, with 8 bases between the two germline ends. Methods used by the authors: Using reference gene primer amplification, nucleated cell counts were estimated. Here immunoSEQ multiplex PCR was the method, and the copy in TCRdb shows in-frame clones only, minus some. V, J and clone size reflect that table, while D and trimming were determined from the DNA. The sample contains hundreds of thousands of clones, roughly 90% of which appear only once.

The sequence came from a woman aged 25 to 39 with acute COVID-19. The sequencing sample was made of PBMCs or T cells enriched from blood (not recorded which). J is TRBJ2-7 and V is TRBV5-4, with TRBD2 as a possible D gene (5 bases). CDR3 protein: CASSLSGNSYEQYF. As DNA, the CDR3 is TGTGCCAGCAGCTTGTCGGGAAACTCCTACGAGCAGTACTTC.